One and the same sample provided the 11 T cell receptor beta chains below, sequenced in a study of shared clonotypes between healthy human individuals. Clones were read by immunoSEQ multiplex PCR, and TCRdb kept only the in-frame ones, dropping some. The sample has hundreds of thousands of clones, around nine tenths seen once. Material for sequencing was memory CD8+ T cells sorted from blood. Subset here: CD45RO+ cells pooled with CCR7-negative TemRA cells. All receptors come from a man aged 18-30 years in good health.

V is TRBV5-6 and J is TRBJ2-7; D uncertain. Trimming removed 0 bases at V and 6 bases at J, with 7 bases between. The CDR3 covers 12 residues. CDR1 and CDR2 from the germline V gene are SGHDT and YYEEEE. CDR3: CASSLGGTEQYF. The CDR3 DNA is TGTGCCAGCAGCTTGGGGGGTACCGAGCAGTACTTC.

The chain has TRBV4-3 and TRBJ2-2; 8 bases match TRBD2. The CDR3 is 19 amino acids. CDR1 LGHNA and CDR2 YSLEER come from the germline V gene. V was clipped by 4 bases and J by 0 bases; unmatched bases: 13. The CDR3 nucleotides are TGCGCCAGCAGCCTCCCCAGCGGGGTAGCGGGACCGAACACCGGGGAGCTGTTTTTT. Its translation: CASSLPSGVAGPNTGELFF.

The rearrangement links TRBV27 to TRBJ2-7; 12 positions agree with TRBD2. The CDR3 covers 13 residues. V gave up 6 bases and J gave up 5 bases; unmatched junction bases: 2. The germline V gene has CDR1 MNHEY and CDR2 SMNVEV (reference sequence). The CDR3 DNA is TGTGCCAGCAGGGGACTAGCGGGTGACGAGCAGTACTTC. Amino acid sequence: CASRGLAGDEQYF.

The V and J genes are TRBV10-2 and TRBJ2-7, with unresolved D. The CDR3 has 16 amino acids. V lost 4 bases to trimming and J lost 3 bases, with 19 bases between them. Germline V gene sequence: CDR1 WSHSY, CDR2 SAAADI. The CDR3 sequence: CASSGWTPKGYYEQYF. The CDR3 region has the DNA TGCGCCAGCAGTGGGTGGACCCCCAAGGGATACTACGAGCAGTACTTC.

The chain joins TRBV11-1 to TRBJ1-2; 7 bases line up with TRBD1. The CDR3 covers 17 residues. V dropped 4 bases and J dropped 0; count of bases not matched to a gene: 11. Germline CDR1 reads SGHAT; CDR2 reads FQDESV (reference sequence). CDR3 amino acids: CASSSQGNLGPNYGYTF. The CDR3 coding sequence is TGTGCCAGCAGCTCACAGGGGAACCTAGGGCCTAACTATGGCTACACCTTC.

In regard to this clone: Other DNA sequences in the same sample also yield this CDR3. This chain links TRBV28 with TRBJ1-1; the match to TRBD1 covers 10 bases. V was clipped by 5 bases and J by 4 bases; unmatched bases: 4. Germline CDR1 reads MDHEN; CDR2 reads SYDVKM. The CDR3 consists of 14 residues. CDR3 residues: CASSLRTGGTEAFF. In nucleotides, the CDR3 is TGTGCCAGCAGTCTGAGGACAGGGGGCACTGAAGCTTTCTTT.

This clone was picked up many times. The chain carries TRBV7-9 and TRBJ1-1; the D is unclear. Germline CDR1 is SEHNR and CDR2 is FQNEAQ (reference sequence). The CDR3 spans 14 residues. Trimming took off 2 bases at V and 3 bases at J, with 10 bases between the two ends. The CDR3 is CASSLRLVDTEAFF. In DNA form, the CDR3 reads TGTGCCAGCAGCTTAAGGTTGGTGGACACTGAAGCTTTCTTT.

V is TRBV27 and J is TRBJ1-3, with 9 positions matching TRBD1. Germline V gene sequence: CDR1 MNHEY, CDR2 SMNVEV (reference sequence). The J segment lost 2 bases and the V segment lost 5 bases, leaving 7 bases of the junction unmatched. This CDR3 has 16 amino acids. The CDR3 coding sequence is TGTGCCAGCAGTCCCTCACAGGGGGCCGCTGGAAACACCATATATTTT. It encodes CASSPSQGAAGNTIYF.

The CDR3 protein is CASGAGVAYEQYF. Here the CDR3 DNA reads TGCGCCAGCGGGGCAGGGGTGGCCTACGAGCAGTACTTC. The chain combines TRBV10-2 with TRBJ2-7, with D tentatively TRBD1 (6 bases). Germline CDR1 and CDR2: WSHSY and SAAADI. Trimming cost V 8 bases and J 2 bases, with 13 bases left between them. The CDR3 is 13 residues long.

This clone was seen just once. The chain combines TRBV7-9 with TRBJ1-2; 9 nucleotides align to TRBD1. The ends lost 3 bases at V and 1 base at J; junction bases unmatched: 3. CDR1 is SEHNR, CDR2 FQNEAQ, per germline (reference sequence). This CDR3 comprises 15 residues. Here the CDR3 reads CASSFGTGLNYGYTF. CDR3 DNA sequence: TGTGCCAGCAGCTTCGGGACAGGGCTTAACTATGGCTACACCTTC.

The chain recombines TRBV19 with TRBJ2-5, with 14 bases that match TRBD2. From germline, CDR1 is LNHDA and CDR2 SQIVND (reference sequence). J gave up 4 bases and V 5 bases, and 3 bases lay outside the gene matches. This CDR3 has 15 amino acids. Here the CDR3 reads CASSSGLAGVETQYF. Written as DNA, the CDR3 is TGTGCCAGTAGTTCGGGACTAGCGGGAGTAGAGACCCAGTACTTC. The whole variable domain, remainder taken from reference TRBV19 and TRBJ2-5, is DGGITQSPKYLFRKEGQNVTLSCEQNLNHDAMYWYRQDPGQGLRLIYYSQIVNDFQKGDIAEGYSVSREKKESFPLTVTSAQKNPTAFYLCASSSGLAGVETQYFGPGTRLLVL.